The 29 T cell receptor beta chains presented below share a single source sample, sequenced in a study of blood T cell repertoires in COVID-19. Repertoires were generated with immunoSEQ multiplex PCR, while TCRdb's copy carries only in-frame clones and drops some. The sample records around 300,000 clones, roughly 90% being singletons. The sample taken for sequencing was PBMCs or T cells enriched from blood (not recorded which). The receptor set was obtained from a woman in her 50s who had recovered from COVID-19.

The chain employs TRBV4-3 and TRBJ1-2; possibly TRBD1 for D (5 bases). Germline CDR1 is LGHNA and CDR2 is YSLEER. This CDR3 is 14 amino acids long. The V end was cut by 0 bases, the J end by 8 bases, with 13 bases between. CDR3 loop: CASSQDGQGQGYTF. The CDR3 DNA is TGCGCCAGCAGCCAAGATGGGCAGGGTCAAGGCTACACCTTC.

The rearrangement links TRBV29-1 to TRBJ1-2; D is perhaps TRBD1 (5 bases). This CDR3 comprises 11 residues. Germline CDR1 is SQVTM and CDR2 is ANQGSEA. Trimming took off 2 bases at V and 8 bases at J, with 9 bases between the two ends. CDR3 bases: TGCAGCGTTGAATCTCGACAGGGCTACACCTTC. It yields the protein CSVESRQGYTF.

This clone turned up a few times. The CDR3: CASSPTRIEQFF. CDR3 DNA sequence: TGCGCCAGCAGTCCGACTAGAATCGAGCAGTTCTTC. The V call is TRBV23-1, the J call TRBJ2-1; D is perhaps TRBD2 (6 bases). TRBV23-1 is marked as an open reading frame, function uncertain. V was trimmed by 4 bases and J by 10 bases, leaving 11 bases between them. The CDR3 runs 12 residues.

This rearrangement joins TRBV19 to TRBJ1-1; D unclear. Germline values: CDR1 LNHDA, CDR2 SQIVND (reference sequence). The V and J ends lost 3 bases and 7 bases respectively, with 12 bases between them. The CDR3 loop spans 13 amino acids. The chain's CDR3 is CASSMGRRDEAFF. CDR3 DNA: TGTGCCAGTAGTATGGGGAGAAGGGATGAAGCTTTCTTT.

This clone has a single count. V is TRBV19 and J is TRBJ2-1, with TRBD2 matching 12 bases. The V and J ends lost 1 base and 7 bases, in that order; junction bases with no gene match: 11. Germline V gene lookup returns CDR1 LNHDA and CDR2 SQIVND (reference sequence). The length of the CDR3 is 18 residues. The CDR3 region has the DNA TGTGCCAGTAGTATAGGGACTAGCGGGATCAGGCCGCGGAATGAGCAGTTCTTC. Translating gives CASSIGTSGIRPRNEQFF.

This chain uses TRBV11-3 with TRBJ1-4, with 10 positions matching TRBD1. Germline V gene data show CDR1 as SGHNT and CDR2 as YENEEA. There are 13 residues in the CDR3. V lost 3 bases to trimming and J lost 8 bases; unmatched junction nucleotides: 0. The CDR3: CASSLGQGEKLFF. CDR3 bases: TGTGCCAGCAGCTTGGGACAGGGGGAAAAACTGTTTTTT.

The chain employs TRBV5-1 and TRBJ2-3; 8 nucleotides align to TRBD1. This CDR3 is built from 15 residues. Per the germline V gene, CDR1 is SGHRS and CDR2 is YFSETQ. V trimming: 6 bases; J trimming: 4 bases; junction bases outside the gene matches: 10. For the CDR3, the DNA is TGCGCCAGCAACTCACAGGGGGGTCGGTCAGATACGCAGTATTTT. This translates into CASNSQGGRSDTQYF. The complete variable domain, with remaining parts taken from reference TRBV5-1 and TRBJ2-3, reads KAGVTQTPRYLIKTRGQQVTLSCSPISGHRSVSWYQQTPGQGLQFLFEYFSETQRNKGNFPGRFSGRQFSNSRSEMNVSTLELGDSALYLCASNSQGGRSDTQYFGPGTRLTVL.

The chain links TRBV21-1 to TRBJ1-2; the D call in the table, TRBD1, was not verified against the DNA. TRBV21-1 has pseudogene status. The CDR3 has 16 residues. CDR3 bases: TGTGCCAGCAGCCCCCAAGGGGGACGGAATCCATATGGCTACACCTTC. It is translated as CASSPQGGRNPYGYTF.

Here the CDR3 reads CASSRNEKLFF. The CDR3 nucleotides read TGTGCCAGCAGCCGGAATGAAAAACTGTTTTTT. The V gene is TRBV28, the J gene TRBJ1-4, with D unclear. The germline V gene has CDR1 MDHEN and CDR2 SYDVKM. Trimming left V 6 bases short and J 5 bases short, with 4 bases between. This CDR3 is built from 11 residues. The whole variable domain, remainder taken from reference TRBV28 and TRBJ1-4, is DVKVTQSSRYLVKRTGEKVFLECVQDMDHENMFWYRQDPGLGLRLIYFSYDVKMKEKGDIPEGYSVSREKKERFSLILESASTNQTSMYLCASSRNEKLFFGSGTQLSVL.

The J gene is TRBJ1-5, the V gene TRBV7-2; 12 bases are a match to TRBD1. J gave up 7 bases and V 2 bases, and 9 bases lay outside the gene matches. In germline, CDR1 is SGHTA, CDR2 FQGNSA. This CDR3 has 17 residues. In nucleotides, the CDR3 is TGTGCCAGCAGCTTATATCGGGGACAGGGGGCTCAACAGCCCCAGCATTTT. Translated: CASSLYRGQGAQQPQHF.

The chain combines TRBV24-1 with TRBJ2-3; possible D gene TRBD2, 5 bases. The V end was cut by 5 bases, the J end by 3 bases, with 5 bases between. The CDR3 is 12 residues long. Germline CDR1 reads KGHDR; CDR2 reads SFDVKD. In DNA, the CDR3 is TGTGCCACCAGTGCGGGGACAGATACGCAGTATTTT. Its protein product is CATSAGTDTQYF.

This clone was recorded only once. The chain uses TRBV28 and TRBJ2-1, with 9 bases identical to TRBD2. V dropped 2 bases and J dropped 9; count of bases not matched to a gene: 5. The CDR3 has 14 residues. Germline V gives CDR1 MDHEN, CDR2 SYDVKM. The CDR3 loop reads CASSLGGGGGEQFF. The CDR3 DNA sequence: TGTGCCAGCAGTTTAGGGGGCGGGGGGGGTGAGCAGTTCTTC.

The genes are TRBV7-2 and TRBJ2-7, with 10 bases aligning to TRBD1. The V gene's germline CDR1 is SGHTA and CDR2 FQGNSA. Trimming cost V 6 bases and J 1 base; bases outside gene matches: 6. The CDR3 is 15 amino acids. CDR3 loop: CASRSGTGVSYEQYF. In DNA form, the CDR3 reads TGTGCCAGCAGATCCGGGACAGGGGTGTCCTACGAGCAGTACTTC. Full variable domain (missing parts from reference TRBV7-2 and TRBJ2-7): GAGVSQSPSNKVTEKGKDVELRCDPISGHTALYWYRQSLGQGLEFLIYFQGNSAPDKSGLPSDRFSAERTGGSVSTLTIQRTQQEDSAVYLCASRSGTGVSYEQYFGPGTRLTVT.

This rearrangement joins TRBV19 to TRBJ1-2; no firm D call. The germline gives CDR1 LNHDA, CDR2 SQIVND (reference sequence). The ends were cut back, 0 bases at V and 5 bases at J, with 7 bases in the middle. This CDR3 spans 13 amino acids. CDR3 bases: TGTGCCAGTAGTATAGAGGTGACTTATGGCTACACCTTC. This translates into CASSIEVTYGYTF.

The V gene is TRBV7-2, the J gene TRBJ2-3; TRBD1 matches at 7 bases. The CDR3 spans 14 residues. With 11 bases clipped from V and 2 bases from J, the junction kept 10 bases outside the gene matches. Germline V gene sequence: CDR1 SGHTA, CDR2 FQGNSA. For the CDR3, the DNA is TGTGCCTCGGTCCGGGACAGCGCCACAGATACGCAGTATTTT. It yields the protein CASVRDSATDTQYF.

The rearrangement joins TRBV28 to TRBJ2-7, with 9 positions matching TRBD2. The CDR3 has 15 amino acids. Trimming removed 5 bases from V and 4 bases from J; junction bases left unmatched: 9. The germline V gene encodes CDR1 MDHEN and CDR2 SYDVKM. The CDR3 nucleotides read TGTGCCAGCAGTCCCCCCCAGCGGGAGGAATACGAGCAGTACTTC. Amino acid sequence: CASSPPQREEYEQYF.

This chain connects TRBV12-3 or TRBV12-4 to TRBJ2-5; D uncertain. V gave up 5 bases and J gave up 4 bases, with 8 bases separating them. The CDR3 covers 12 residues. CDR3 in DNA: TGTGCCAGCAGTCAATTCGGAGAGACCCAGTACTTC. Encoded protein: CASSQFGETQYF.

V is TRBV28 and J is TRBJ2-7; 8 bases map to TRBD2. V shed 4 bases, J shed 0 bases, and the junction held 8 bases outside the gene matches. The CDR3 has 16 residues. Germline V gives CDR1 MDHEN, CDR2 SYDVKM. The CDR3 nucleotides are TGTGCCAGCAGTTCATCGGGAGCGGGAGTCTCCTACGAGCAGTACTTC. Protein sequence: CASSSSGAGVSYEQYF.

The CDR3 spells CASSMDINQPQHF. CDR3 sequence (DNA): TGTGCCAGTAGTATGGACATTAATCAGCCCCAGCATTTT. This chain links TRBV19 with TRBJ1-5; maybe TRBD1 (5 bases). In germline, CDR1 is LNHDA, CDR2 SQIVND (reference sequence). The CDR3 has 13 amino acids. Deletions cut 3 bases from V and 4 bases from J, with 7 bases between.

The rearrangement uses TRBV5-6 and TRBJ2-4; D possibly corresponds to TRBD1 (6 bases). Trimming pared 3 bases from V and 4 bases from J, leaving 11 bases between. In germline, CDR1 is SGHDT, CDR2 YYEEEE. The CDR3 runs 14 residues. The CDR3 spells CASSWQGTKNIQYF. The CDR3 DNA follows: TGTGCCAGCAGCTGGCAGGGGACGAAAAACATTCAGTACTTC.

CDR3 loop: CSASRRVGGYTF. The CDR3 region has the DNA TGCAGTGCTAGTCGCAGGGTTGGAGGCTACACCTTC. V usage is TRBV20-1 and J usage is TRBJ1-2, with a tentative D call TRBD1 (5 bases). The CDR3 covers 12 residues. The germline V gene has CDR1 DFQATT and CDR2 SNEGSKA (reference sequence). V was cut by 3 bases and J by 8 bases, with 13 bases left in between.

J is TRBJ1-3 and V is TRBV7-6, with D uncertain. This CDR3 has 13 amino acids. The germline CDR1 and CDR2 sequences are SGHVS and FNYEAQ. The germline V and J ends were trimmed by 5 bases and 0 bases, with 5 bases remaining between them. The CDR3 region is CASSASSGNTIYF. CDR3 DNA sequence: TGTGCCAGCAGCGCCAGCTCTGGAAACACCATATATTTT.

The chain is built from TRBV7-3 and TRBJ2-1, with 14 positions matching TRBD2. CDR1 and CDR2 (germline): SGHTA, FQGTGA. The V and J ends lost 5 bases and 10 bases, in that order; junction bases with no gene match: 7. This CDR3 has 15 residues. The DNA for the CDR3 is TGTGCCAGCAGCGTTGGGACTAGCGGGAGTCGGGAGCAGTTCTTC. Translating it yields CASSVGTSGSREQFF.

The V and J genes are TRBV5-4 and TRBJ2-2; TRBD2 agrees at 11 bases. This CDR3 is 18 amino acids long. Germline CDR1 is SGHNT and CDR2 is YYREEE (reference sequence). Trimming cost V 3 bases and J 0 bases; bases outside gene matches: 7. The CDR3 region is CASSSRLAGLANTGELFF. For the CDR3, the DNA is TGTGCCAGCAGCTCCCGACTAGCGGGGCTAGCGAACACCGGGGAGCTGTTTTTT. Complete variable domain (other parts from reference TRBV5-4 and TRBJ2-2): ETGVTQSPTHLIKTRGQQVTLRCSSQSGHNTVSWYQQALGQGPQFIFQYYREEENGRGNFPPRFSGLQFPNYSSELNVNALELDDSALYLCASSSRLAGLANTGELFFGEGSRLTVL.

The chain employs TRBV18 and TRBJ1-1; 11 bases map to TRBD1. Trimming at V came to 6 bases and at J to 10 bases, leaving 4 bases not matched to a gene. The CDR3 is 12 amino acids. Germline loops: CDR1 KGHSH, CDR2 LQKENI. The DNA of the CDR3 is TGTGCCAGCTCTTCGGGACAGGGGGGAGCTTTCTTT. This codes for CASSSGQGGAFF.

The chain combines TRBV3-1 (or the pseudogene TRBV3-2) with TRBJ1-1, with D possibly matching TRBD1 (5 bases). V lost 7 bases, J lost 8 bases, and 11 bases lay in between. The CDR3 runs 11 residues. The germline V gene has CDR1 LGHDT and CDR2 YNNKEL (reference sequence). The CDR3 loop reads CASTLKGEAFF. CDR3 nucleotides: TGTGCCAGCACCCTGAAGGGGGAAGCTTTCTTT.

The rearrangement joins TRBV15 to TRBJ2-3; D perhaps matches TRBD2 (5 bases). V was pared by 3 bases and J by 6 bases, with 13 bases between. The CDR3 is 14 residues long. CDR1 LNHNV and CDR2 YYDKDF come from the germline V gene (reference sequence). CDR3 sequence (DNA): TGTGCCACCAGCAGGGACTCCGCGAGGGATACGCAGTATTTT. Its protein product is CATSRDSARDTQYF.

Worth noting for this clone: The junction departs from the called germline gene at one end, perhaps through a read error. The rearrangement links TRBV7-7 to TRBJ2-1; D unclear. CDR1 SSHAT and CDR2 FNYEAQ come from the germline V gene (reference sequence). This CDR3 contains 12 residues. For the CDR3, the DNA is TGTGCTAGCAGCTCGACTCTCAATGAGCAGTTCTTC. Encoded protein: CASSSTLNEQFF.

The V call is TRBV28, the J call TRBJ1-2; 7 nucleotides align to TRBD1. J lost 2 bases, V lost 1 base, and 7 bases had no gene match. From germline, CDR1 is MDHEN and CDR2 SYDVKM. The CDR3 loop spans 16 amino acids. CDR3 sequence (DNA): TGTGCCAGCAGTTTATCTCGGGGACAGCCAAACTATGGCTACACCTTC. Translated, it gives CASSLSRGQPNYGYTF.